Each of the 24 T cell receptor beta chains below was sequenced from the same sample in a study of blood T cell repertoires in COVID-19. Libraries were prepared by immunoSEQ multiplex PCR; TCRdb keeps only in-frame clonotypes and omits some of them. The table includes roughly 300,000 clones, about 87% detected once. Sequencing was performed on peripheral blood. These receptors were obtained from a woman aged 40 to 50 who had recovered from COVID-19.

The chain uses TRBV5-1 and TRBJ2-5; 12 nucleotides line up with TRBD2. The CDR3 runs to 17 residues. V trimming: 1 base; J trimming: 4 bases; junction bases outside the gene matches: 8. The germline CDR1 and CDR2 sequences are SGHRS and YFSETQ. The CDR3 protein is CASSLRLAGGRLETQYF. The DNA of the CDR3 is TGCGCCAGCAGCTTGAGGCTAGCGGGGGGGCGACTAGAGACCCAGTACTTC.

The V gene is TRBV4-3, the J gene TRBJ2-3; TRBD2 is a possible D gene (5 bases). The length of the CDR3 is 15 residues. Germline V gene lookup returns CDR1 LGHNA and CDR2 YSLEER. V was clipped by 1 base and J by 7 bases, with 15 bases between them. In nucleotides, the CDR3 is TGCGCCAGCAGCCAAGGGGGAGAAGGGTATAATACGCAGTATTTT. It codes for CASSQGGEGYNTQYF.

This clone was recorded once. The CDR3 sequence is CASSMPGLAGGPSYNEQFF. For the CDR3, the DNA is TGTGCCAGCAGCATGCCGGGACTAGCGGGGGGCCCCTCCTACAATGAGCAGTTCTTC. The chain carries TRBV5-6 and TRBJ2-1; 15 positions agree with TRBD2. Germline assignment: CDR1 SGHDT and CDR2 YYEEEE. The CDR3 is made up of 19 amino acids. J lost 0 bases, V lost 4 bases, and 8 bases had no gene match.

The CDR3: CASSPYFEQFF. The CDR3 DNA is TGTGCCAGCAGCCCTTACTTCGAGCAGTTCTTC. The V and J genes are TRBV7-8 and TRBJ2-1; D is uncertain. Trimming took off 5 bases at V and 10 bases at J, with 9 bases between the two ends. CDR3 size: 11 residues. Germline lookup yields CDR1 SGHVS and CDR2 FQNEAQ.

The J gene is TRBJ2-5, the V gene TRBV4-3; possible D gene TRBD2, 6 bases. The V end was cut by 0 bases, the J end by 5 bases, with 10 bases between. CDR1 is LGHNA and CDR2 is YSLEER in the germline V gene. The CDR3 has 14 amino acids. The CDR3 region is CASSQDGGRETQYF. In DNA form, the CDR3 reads TGCGCCAGCAGCCAAGATGGAGGGAGGGAGACCCAGTACTTC.

CDR3 DNA: TGTGCCAGCAGCTCAGTACCGGACAGGGGGAACACCATATATTTT. Protein sequence: CASSSVPDRGNTIYF. The chain couples TRBV7-9 to TRBJ1-3; TRBD1 matches 10 bases. Trimming took 4 bases from V and 7 from J; bases not matched to a gene: 7. The germline V gene encodes CDR1 SEHNR and CDR2 FQNEAQ (reference sequence). The CDR3 runs to 15 residues.

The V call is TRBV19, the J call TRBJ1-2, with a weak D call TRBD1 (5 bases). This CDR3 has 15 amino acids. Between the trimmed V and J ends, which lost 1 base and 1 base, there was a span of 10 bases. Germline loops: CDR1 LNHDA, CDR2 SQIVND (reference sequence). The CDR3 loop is CASSIGQTFNYGYTF. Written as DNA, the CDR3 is TGTGCCAGTAGTATAGGACAGACATTTAACTATGGCTACACCTTC.

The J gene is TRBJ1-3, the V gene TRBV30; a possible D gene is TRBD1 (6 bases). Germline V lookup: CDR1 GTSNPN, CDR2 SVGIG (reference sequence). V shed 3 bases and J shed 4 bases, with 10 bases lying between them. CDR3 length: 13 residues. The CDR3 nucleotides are TGTGCCTGGAGGAGGGGGTCCGGAAACACCATATATTTT. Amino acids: CAWRRGSGNTIYF.

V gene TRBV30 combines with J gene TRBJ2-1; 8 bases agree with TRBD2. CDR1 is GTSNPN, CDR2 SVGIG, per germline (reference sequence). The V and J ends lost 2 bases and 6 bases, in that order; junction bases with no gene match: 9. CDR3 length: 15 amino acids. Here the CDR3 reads CAWSPGGAGVNEQFF. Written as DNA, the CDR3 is TGTGCCTGGAGTCCGGGGGGAGCGGGGGTCAATGAGCAGTTCTTC. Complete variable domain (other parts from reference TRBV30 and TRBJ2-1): SQTIHQWPATLVQPVGSPLSLECTVEGTSNPNLYWYRQAAGRGLQLLFYSVGIGQISSEVPQNLSASRPQDRQFILSSKKLLLSDSGFYLCAWSPGGAGVNEQFFGPGTRLTVL.

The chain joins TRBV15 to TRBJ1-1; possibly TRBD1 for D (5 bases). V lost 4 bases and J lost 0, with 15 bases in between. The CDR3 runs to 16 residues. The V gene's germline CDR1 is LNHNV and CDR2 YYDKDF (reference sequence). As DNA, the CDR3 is TGTGCCACCAGCATTCTCGGGGGGAACATGAACACTGAAGCTTTCTTT. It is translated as CATSILGGNMNTEAFF.

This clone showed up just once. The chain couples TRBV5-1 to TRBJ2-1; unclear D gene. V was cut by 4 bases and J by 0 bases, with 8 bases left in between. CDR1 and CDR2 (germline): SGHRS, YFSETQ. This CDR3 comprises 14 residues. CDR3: CASSVRSSYNEQFF. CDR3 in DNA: TGCGCCAGCAGCGTTAGGAGCTCCTACAATGAGCAGTTCTTC. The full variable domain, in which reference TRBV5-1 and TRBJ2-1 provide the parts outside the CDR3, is KAGVTQTPRYLIKTRGQQVTLSCSPISGHRSVSWYQQTPGQGLQFLFEYFSETQRNKGNFPGRFSGRQFSNSRSEMNVSTLELGDSALYLCASSVRSSYNEQFFGPGTRLTVL.

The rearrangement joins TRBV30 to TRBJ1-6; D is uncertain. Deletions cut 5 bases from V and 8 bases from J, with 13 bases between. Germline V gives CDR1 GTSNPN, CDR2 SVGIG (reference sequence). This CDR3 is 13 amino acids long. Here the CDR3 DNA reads TGTGCCTGGGCGACAACAGCAGATTCACCCCTCCACTTT. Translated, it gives CAWATTADSPLHF.

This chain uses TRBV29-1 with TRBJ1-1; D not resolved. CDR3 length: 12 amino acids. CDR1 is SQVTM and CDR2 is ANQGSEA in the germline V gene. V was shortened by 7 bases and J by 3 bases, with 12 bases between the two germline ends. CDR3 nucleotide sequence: TGCAGCGGTGCCGACTCTTACACTGAAGCTTTCTTT. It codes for CSGADSYTEAFF.

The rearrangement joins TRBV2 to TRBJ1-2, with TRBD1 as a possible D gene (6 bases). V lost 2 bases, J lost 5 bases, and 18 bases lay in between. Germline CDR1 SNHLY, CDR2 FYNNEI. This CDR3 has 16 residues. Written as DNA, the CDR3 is TGTGCCAGCAGTGAATACAGGGATATCGGTTTATATGGCTACACCTTC. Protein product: CASSEYRDIGLYGYTF.

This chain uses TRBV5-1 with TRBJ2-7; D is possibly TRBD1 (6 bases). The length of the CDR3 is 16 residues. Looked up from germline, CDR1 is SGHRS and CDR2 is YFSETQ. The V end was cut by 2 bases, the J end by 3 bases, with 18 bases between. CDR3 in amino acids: CASSFRFGGQNYEQYF. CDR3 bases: TGCGCCAGCAGCTTTCGGTTCGGAGGACAGAACTACGAGCAGTACTTC.

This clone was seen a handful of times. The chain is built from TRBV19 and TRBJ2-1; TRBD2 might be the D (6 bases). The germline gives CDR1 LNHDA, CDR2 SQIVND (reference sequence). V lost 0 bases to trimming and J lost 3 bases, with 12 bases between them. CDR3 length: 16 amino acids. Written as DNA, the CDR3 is TGTGCCAGTAGTATAGATGGGGACTTGGGCTACAATGAGCAGTTCTTC. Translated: CASSIDGDLGYNEQFF.

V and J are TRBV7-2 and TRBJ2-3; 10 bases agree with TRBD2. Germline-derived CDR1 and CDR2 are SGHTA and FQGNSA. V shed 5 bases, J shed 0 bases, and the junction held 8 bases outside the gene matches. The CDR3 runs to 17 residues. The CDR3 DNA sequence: TGTGCCAGCAGCCAAAAAAATAGCGGGGGGAGCACAGATACGCAGTATTTT. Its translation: CASSQKNSGGSTDTQYF. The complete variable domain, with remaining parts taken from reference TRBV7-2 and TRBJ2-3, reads GAGVSQSPSNKVTEKGKDVELRCDPISGHTALYWYRQSLGQGLEFLIYFQGNSAPDKSGLPSDRFSAERTGGSVSTLTIQRTQQEDSAVYLCASSQKNSGGSTDTQYFGPGTRLTVL.

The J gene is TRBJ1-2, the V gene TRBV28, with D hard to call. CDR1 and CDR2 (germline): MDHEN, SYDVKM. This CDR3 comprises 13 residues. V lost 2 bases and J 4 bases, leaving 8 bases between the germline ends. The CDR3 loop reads CASSLVSRYGYTF. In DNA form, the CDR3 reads TGTGCCAGCAGTTTAGTCTCTCGCTATGGCTACACCTTC.

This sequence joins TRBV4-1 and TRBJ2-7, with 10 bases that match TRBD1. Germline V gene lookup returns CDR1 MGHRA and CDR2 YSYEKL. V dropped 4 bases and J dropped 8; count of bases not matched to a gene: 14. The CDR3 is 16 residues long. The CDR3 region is CASSRDPGTGATKQYF. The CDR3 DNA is TGCGCCAGCAGCCGAGATCCCGGGACAGGGGCTACGAAGCAGTACTTC.

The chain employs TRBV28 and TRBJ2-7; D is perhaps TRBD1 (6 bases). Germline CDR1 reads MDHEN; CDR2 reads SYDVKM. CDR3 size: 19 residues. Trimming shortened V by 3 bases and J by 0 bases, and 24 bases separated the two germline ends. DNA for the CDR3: TGTGCCAGCAGTTTTCTGGGAAGTTCTGGTAAACAGGGCTCCTACGAGCAGTACTTC. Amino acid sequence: CASSFLGSSGKQGSYEQYF.

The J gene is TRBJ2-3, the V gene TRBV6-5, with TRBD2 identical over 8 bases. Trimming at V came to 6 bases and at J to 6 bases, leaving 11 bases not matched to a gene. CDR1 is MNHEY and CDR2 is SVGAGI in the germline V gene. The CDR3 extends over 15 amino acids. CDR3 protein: CASRTSGYAQDTQYF. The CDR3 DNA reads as TGTGCCAGCAGAACTAGCGGTTATGCACAGGATACGCAGTATTTT.

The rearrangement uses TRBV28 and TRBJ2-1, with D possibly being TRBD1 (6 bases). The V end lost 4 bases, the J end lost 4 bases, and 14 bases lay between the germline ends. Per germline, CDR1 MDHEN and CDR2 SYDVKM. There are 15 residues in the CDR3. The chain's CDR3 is CASSSGQYRYNEQFF. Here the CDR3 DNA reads TGTGCCAGCAGTTCCGGACAGTACAGATACAATGAGCAGTTCTTC.

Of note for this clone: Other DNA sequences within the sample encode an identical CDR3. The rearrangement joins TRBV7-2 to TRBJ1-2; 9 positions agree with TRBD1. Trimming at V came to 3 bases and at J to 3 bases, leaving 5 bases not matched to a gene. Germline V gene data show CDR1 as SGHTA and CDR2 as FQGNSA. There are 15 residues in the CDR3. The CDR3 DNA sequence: TGTGCCAGCAGCTTGGGGGGACAGGGTTACTATGGCTACACCTTC. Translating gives CASSLGGQGYYGYTF.

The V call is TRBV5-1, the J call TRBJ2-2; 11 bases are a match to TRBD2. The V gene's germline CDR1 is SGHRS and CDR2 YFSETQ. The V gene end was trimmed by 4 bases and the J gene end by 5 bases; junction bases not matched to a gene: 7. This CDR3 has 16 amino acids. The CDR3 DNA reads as TGCGCCAGCAGCGAAACTAGCGGGGGACGTACCGGGGAGCTGTTTTTT. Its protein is CASSETSGGRTGELFF. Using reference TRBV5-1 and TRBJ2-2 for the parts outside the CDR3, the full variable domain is KAGVTQTPRYLIKTRGQQVTLSCSPISGHRSVSWYQQTPGQGLQFLFEYFSETQRNKGNFPGRFSGRQFSNSRSEMNVSTLELGDSALYLCASSETSGGRTGELFFGEGSRLTVL.